This record looks at one T cell receptor (beta chain) sequence and its context. Antigen: not known. The sample comes from a study of immune cell composition in non-small cell lung cancer. Study-wide results and limits: Squamous carcinomas (roughly 80%) more often had tumour-associated clones >0.5% than adenocarcinomas (33%).

The assay was immunoSEQ multiplex PCR, and TCRdb's table has in-frame clones only and misses some. This repertoire shows about 1,500 clones, around 80% found once; its top ten account for 8% to 10%. The CDR3 runs 15 residues. V lost 3 bases and J lost 5, with 16 bases in between. The V gene's germline CDR1 is LNHNV and CDR2 YYDKDF (reference sequence). V usage is TRBV15 and J usage is TRBJ1-1, with TRBD1 as a possible D gene (6 bases). The origin of this receptor is a human donor with non-small cell lung cancer. Sequencing was done on a sample of lung tumor tissue. The CDR3 nucleotides are TGTGCCACCAGCAGGGTGGCAGGGGCCGTGACTGAAGCTTTCTTT. This encodes CATSRVAGAVTEAFF. The full variable domain, completed using reference TRBV15 and TRBJ1-1, is DAMVIQNPRYQVTQFGKPVTLSCSQTLNHNVMYWYQQKSSQAPKLLFHYYDKDFNNEADTPDNFQSRRPNTSFCFLDIRSPGLGDTAMYLCATSRVAGAVTEAFFGQGTRLTVV.